A selection of T cell receptor beta chains follows, all from one sample in a study of T cells in Graves' hyperthyroidism and ophthalmopathy. TCRdb recomputed calls from the multiplex PCR reads with MiXCR, one row per CDR3 protein. Here the sample spans hundreds of thousands of distinct CDR3 sequences, about 17% being singletons. Material for sequencing was blood. The receptors come from a woman between 45 and 60 years old with Graves' hyperthyroidism that later progressed to Graves' ophthalmopathy. Each CDR3 is given with its conserved first and last residue. D genes are given only for firm matches. Some rows mark clone size as missing; the rest say once, few, many or name a class of expanded clone.

many	TRBV7-7	15	TRBJ2-7	TRBD1	CASSSGTGGDYEQYF	TGTGCTAGCAGCTCCGGGACAGGGGGGGACTACGAGCAGTACTTC
many	TRBV3-1	15	TRBJ2-3	.	CASSQDRRRSDTQYF	TGTGCCAGCAGCCAAGATCGGCGGAGATCCGATACGCAGTATTTT
.	TRBV20-1	14	TRBJ2-1	.	CSARDWSGQLLKFF	TGCAGTGCTAGAGATTGGAGCGGGCAACTACTGAAGTTCTTC
.	TRBV6-1	15	TRBJ1-1	.	CASSTHSTVNTEAFF	TGTGCCAGCAGTACCCATTCGACAGTCAACACTGAAGCTTTCTTT
.	TRBV6-1	16	TRBJ1-5	.	CASSETAGGSNQPQHF	TGTGCCAGCAGTGAAACGGCGGGGGGAAGCAATCAGCCCCAGCATTTT
.	TRBV6-5	17	TRBJ1-3	TRBD1	CASSYGTGFEAGNTIYF	TGTGCCAGCAGTTACGGGACAGGGTTTGAGGCTGGAAACACCATATATTTT
many	TRBV27	14	TRBJ1-5	TRBD1	CASSLGTGVQPQHF	TGTGCCAGCAGTTTAGGGACAGGGGTCCAGCCCCAGCATTTT
few	TRBV20-1	15	TRBJ2-7	TRBD2	CSARATRENGYEQYF	TGCAGTGCTAGAGCCACGCGGGAGAACGGTTACGAGCAGTACTTC
many	TRBV12-3/TRBV12-4	15	TRBJ1-6	.	CASSLGARTNSPLHF	TGTGCCAGCAGCCTAGGGGCCAGGACAAATTCACCCCTCCACTTT
.	TRBV12-3/TRBV12-4	13	TRBJ1-1	.	CASSEHLNTEAFF	TGTGCCAGCAGTGAACACTTGAACACTGAAGCTTTCTTT
.	TRBV10-2	15	TRBJ2-2	.	CASRTTGPGAGELFF	TGCGCCAGCAGAACCACAGGGCCCGGGGCCGGGGAGCTGTTTTTT
.	TRBV19	15	TRBJ1-5	.	CASSPSGGTNQPQHF	TGTGCCAGTAGCCCCTCCGGGGGCACAAATCAGCCCCAGCATTTT
.	TRBV10-2	15	TRBJ2-1	TRBD2	CASALAGSSYNEQFF	TGCGCCAGCGCACTAGCGGGGAGCTCCTACAATGAGCAGTTCTTC
many	TRBV12-3/TRBV12-4	16	TRBJ1-1	.	CASSHPWGTLNTEAFF	TGTGCCAGCAGCCACCCGTGGGGCACCTTGAACACTGAAGCTTTCTTT
many	TRBV3-1	17	TRBJ2-1	.	CASSQGLVSPIYNEQFF	TGTGCCAGCAGCCAAGGGTTGGTCAGCCCCATCTACAATGAGCAGTTCTTC
.	TRBV12-3/TRBV12-4	17	TRBJ1-6	.	CASSSPGGGPSNSPLHF	TGTGCCAGCAGCTCCCCAGGAGGGGGACCGTCTAATTCACCCCTCCACTTT
.	TRBV10-3	18	TRBJ1-5	.	CAISESNVRVGSNQPQHF	TGTGCCATCAGTGAGTCGAATGTTAGGGTCGGGAGCAATCAGCCCCAGCATTTT
few	TRBV11-3	15	TRBJ2-1	.	CASSLGASSYNEQFF	TGTGCCAGCAGCTTAGGGGCTAGCTCCTACAATGAGCAGTTCTTC
many	TRBV18	14	TRBJ2-7	.	CASSPPVQSYEQYF	TGTGCCAGCTCACCACCGGTACAGTCCTACGAGCAGTACTTC
.	TRBV27	15	TRBJ2-1	TRBD2	CASSLEAGDYNEQFF	TGTGCCAGCAGTTTAGAAGCGGGGGACTACAATGAGCAGTTCTTC
few	TRBV6-2/TRBV6-3	15	TRBJ2-5	.	CASSYSNGVPETQYF	TGTGCCAGCAGTTACTCGAATGGGGTCCCAGAGACCCAGTACTTC
.	TRBV20-1	15	TRBJ1-2	TRBD1	CSARVAGGNPLGYTF	TGCAGTGCTAGAGTTGCAGGGGGCAATCCGCTCGGCTACACCTTC
.	TRBV6-5	15	TRBJ2-1	.	CASSDSFGSYNEQFF	TGTGCCAGCAGTGACTCGTTTGGCTCCTACAATGAGCAGTTCTTC
.	TRBV7-2	15	TRBJ2-7	TRBD1	CASSLAGQPSYEQYF	TGTGCCAGCAGCTTAGCGGGACAGCCTTCCTACGAGCAGTACTTC
.	TRBV6-5	18	TRBJ1-5	.	CASSYGPSVVGASQPQHF	TGTGCCAGCAGTTACGGCCCCTCTGTTGTGGGGGCGAGTCAGCCCCAGCATTTT
many	TRBV18	15	TRBJ1-6	.	CASSPQAQRNSPLHF	TGTGCCAGCTCACCACAGGCGCAGAGAAATTCACCCCTCCACTTT
many	TRBV15	16	TRBJ2-7	TRBD1	CATSPMGQISSYEQYF	TGTGCCACCAGCCCTATGGGACAGATTTCATCCTACGAGCAGTACTTC
.	TRBV27	13	TRBJ1-6	.	CASRWNSHSPLHF	TGTGCCAGCAGATGGAACAGCCATTCACCCCTCCACTTT
many	TRBV5-1	18	TRBJ1-1	.	CASSLGRRRVWGNTEAFF	TGCGCCAGCAGCTTGGGGCGCAGGAGGGTGTGGGGGAACACTGAAGCTTTCTTT
few	TRBV20-1	13	TRBJ2-7	TRBD1	CSARGGQSYEQYF	TGCAGTGCTAGAGGGGGACAGAGTTACGAGCAGTACTTC
.	TRBV6-2/TRBV6-3	14	TRBJ1-4	TRBD1	CARSEQGPHEKLFF	TGTGCCCGCAGCGAACAGGGGCCCCATGAAAAACTGTTTTTT
many	TRBV18	15	TRBJ1-1	.	CASSPLSGSNTEAFF	TGTGCCAGCTCACCACTCTCTGGGTCGAACACTGAAGCTTTCTTT
many	TRBV5-1	17	TRBJ1-2	.	CASSLRDGGARGYGYTF	TGCGCCAGCAGCTTGAGGGATGGAGGGGCTCGGGGCTATGGCTACACCTTC
.	TRBV5-5	16	TRBJ2-3	.	CASSLGVAASGDTQYF	TGTGCCAGCAGCTTGGGTGTCGCGGCATCGGGGGATACGCAGTATTTT
few	TRBV7-9	13	TRBJ2-5	.	CASSEGPGETQYF	TGTGCCAGCAGCGAAGGGCCAGGAGAGACCCAGTACTTC
.	TRBV10-3	14	TRBJ1-4	.	CATCPHSDNEKLFF	TGTGCCACCTGCCCGCACAGTGATAATGAAAAACTGTTTTTT
many	TRBV2	15	TRBJ2-7	.	CASSEILAPSYEQYF	TGTGCCAGCAGTGAAATTCTGGCCCCAAGCTACGAGCAGTACTTC